These 16 T cell receptor beta chains share one sample of origin, sequenced in a study of blood T cell repertoires in COVID-19. Only in-frame clones appear in the TCRdb table, and some are missing; sequencing was by immunoSEQ multiplex PCR. The sample yields 150,000 or so clones, about three quarters seen once. The sample was peripheral blood. Source of these receptors: a man older than 75 with acute or convalescent COVID-19.

The gene calls are TRBV27 and TRBJ1-5; 12 bases agree with TRBD1. V lost 0 bases and J lost 5; bases outside the gene matches: 2. This CDR3 contains 16 residues. CDR1 and CDR2 (germline): MNHEY, SMNVEV (reference sequence). CDR3 coding DNA: TGTGCCAGCAGTTTATCCGGGACAGGGGGCTATCAGCCCCAGCATTTT. Translating gives CASSLSGTGGYQPQHF.

This clone came up once. The rearrangement uses TRBV27 and TRBJ2-1, with D perhaps TRBD2 (6 bases). Trimming took 8 bases from V and 9 from J, leaving 26 bases between them. Germline V gene lookup returns CDR1 MNHEY and CDR2 SMNVEV (reference sequence). CDR3 length equals 16 residues. In DNA form, the CDR3 reads TGTGCCAGCCGAATCCGGAGGGGCCTCGTCGGTGGTGAGCAGTTCTTC. Amino acids: CASRIRRGLVGGEQFF.

The chain carries TRBV11-2 and TRBJ1-2; D unclear. Germline-derived CDR1 and CDR2 are SGHAT and FQNNGV. The V and J ends lost 3 bases and 4 bases respectively, with 9 bases between them. The CDR3 is made up of 13 amino acids. The CDR3 reads CASSLQAVYGYTF. DNA for the CDR3: TGTGCCAGCAGCTTGCAGGCCGTCTATGGCTACACCTTC. The variable domain in full, with the rest retrieved from reference TRBV11-2 and TRBJ1-2, is EAGVAQSPRYKIIEKRQSVAFWCNPISGHATLYWYQQILGQGPKLLIQFQNNGVVDDSQLPKDRFSAERLKGVDSTLKIQPAKLEDSAVYLCASSLQAVYGYTFGSGTRLTVV.

The chain employs TRBV14 and TRBJ1-1; no clear D gene. This CDR3 is 16 amino acids long. V was cut by 4 bases and J by 4 bases, with 19 bases left in between. From germline, CDR1 is SGHDN and CDR2 FVKESK. CDR3 sequence (DNA): TGTGCCAGCAGCCCCCCAGCGGGTGAGGGCGGCACTGAAGCTTTCTTT. Translation gives CASSPPAGEGGTEAFF. The entire variable domain, with the rest obtained from reference TRBV14 and TRBJ1-1, is as follows: EAGVTQFPSHSVIEKGQTVTLRCDPISGHDNLYWYRRVMGKEIKFLLHFVKESKQDESGMPNNRFLAERTGGTYSTLKVQPAELEDSGVYFCASSPPAGEGGTEAFFGQGTRLTVV.

The gene calls are TRBV12-5 and TRBJ1-2, with 12 nucleotides matching TRBD1. Germline V gene data show CDR1 as LGHNT and CDR2 as FRNRAP. This CDR3 is built from 14 residues. The ends lost 1 base at V and 11 bases at J; junction bases unmatched: 5. As DNA, the CDR3 is TGTGCTAGTGGTTTGGCCGGGACAGGGGGCTCTTACACCTTC. This gives the protein CASGLAGTGGSYTF. The entire variable domain, with the rest obtained from reference TRBV12-5 and TRBJ1-2, is as follows: DARVTQTPRHKVTEMGQEVTMRCQPILGHNTVFWYRQTMMQGLELLAYFRNRAPLDDSGMPKDRFSAEMPDATLATLKIQPSEPRDSAVYFCASGLAGTGGSYTFGSGTRLTVV.

This clone was found a few times. The chain couples TRBV14 to TRBJ2-7; TRBD1 aligns across 10 bases. This CDR3 is built from 17 residues. Germline CDR1 and CDR2: SGHDN and FVKESK. The V and J ends lost 1 base and 3 bases, in that order; junction bases with no gene match: 9. In DNA form, the CDR3 reads TGTGCCAGCAGCCAAGGGGGGGGACAGGGGCGAGACTACGAGCAGTACTTC. Its translation is CASSQGGGQGRDYEQYF.

This chain joins TRBV18 and TRBJ2-5; 7 bases line up with TRBD1. Trimming took 6 bases from V and 3 from J; bases not matched to a gene: 4. This CDR3 region has 13 residues. CDR1 is KGHSH and CDR2 is LQKENI in the germline V gene. In nucleotides, the CDR3 is TGTGCCAGCTCCCAACAGGGGAAAGAGACCCAGTACTTC. It codes for CASSQQGKETQYF.

The chain is built from TRBV9 and TRBJ2-3, with TRBD2 matching 16 bases. The trim removed 2 bases at V and 0 bases at J, leaving 3 bases unmatched. The CDR3 spans 18 residues. Germline V gene lookup returns CDR1 SGDLS and CDR2 YYNGEE. The CDR3 region is CASSVGLAGGYSTDTQYF. For the CDR3, the DNA is TGTGCCAGCAGCGTGGGACTAGCGGGGGGGTATAGCACAGATACGCAGTATTTT.

The chain combines TRBV5-1 with TRBJ1-4, with a tentative D call TRBD1 (5 bases). The CDR3 covers 16 residues. V gave up 4 bases and J gave up 3 bases, with 16 bases separating them. In germline, CDR1 is SGHRS, CDR2 YFSETQ. CDR3 DNA sequence: TGCGCCAGCAGCCGGACAAGATGGGAGGCTAATGAAAAACTGTTTTTT. Translated, it gives CASSRTRWEANEKLFF.

The chain carries TRBV6-5 and TRBJ1-4, with TRBD1 matching 9 bases. Germline CDR1 is MNHEY and CDR2 is SVGAGI. There are 14 residues in the CDR3. V lost 2 bases, J lost 6 bases, and 1 base stayed unmatched. The chain's CDR3 is CASSYRDRDEKLFF. For the CDR3, the DNA is TGTGCCAGCAGTTACCGGGACAGGGATGAAAAACTGTTTTTT.

The gene calls are TRBV11-3 and TRBJ2-4; D perhaps matches TRBD2 (8 bases). Between the trimmed V and J ends, which lost 5 bases and 7 bases, there was a span of 18 bases. CDR1 and CDR2 from the germline V gene are SGHNT and YENEEA. The length of the CDR3 is 15 residues. CDR3 coding DNA: TGTGCCAGCAGCCCGACGGGACAGCGGGAGAACATTCAGTACTTC. The encoded protein is CASSPTGQRENIQYF. Variable domain in full (rest from reference TRBV11-3 and TRBJ2-4): EAGVVQSPRYKIIEKKQPVAFWCNPISGHNTLYWYLQNLGQGPELLIRYENEEAVDDSQLPKDRFSAERLKGVDSTLKIQPAELGDSAVYLCASSPTGQRENIQYFGAGTRLSVL.

The chain couples TRBV5-4 to TRBJ2-1; 7 bases are a match to TRBD2. Germline-derived CDR1 and CDR2 are SGHNT and YYREEE (reference sequence). Trimming removed 0 bases from V and 4 bases from J; junction bases left unmatched: 7. This CDR3 comprises 16 residues. The CDR3 loop reads CASSLDPSGGYNEQFF. The CDR3 DNA is TGTGCCAGCAGCTTGGATCCTAGCGGTGGATACAATGAGCAGTTCTTC. The full variable domain, with the rest looked up from reference TRBV5-4 and TRBJ2-1, is ETGVTQSPTHLIKTRGQQVTLRCSSQSGHNTVSWYQQALGQGPQFIFQYYREEENGRGNFPPRFSGLQFPNYSSELNVNALELDDSALYLCASSLDPSGGYNEQFFGPGTRLTVL.

V gene TRBV25-1 combines with J gene TRBJ2-7; 7 bases agree with TRBD1. Germline V gives CDR1 MGHDK, CDR2 SYGVNS. The CDR3 has 13 residues. V was pared by 8 bases and J by 5 bases, with 9 bases of the junction left unmatched. CDR3: CASEGQVGDEQYF. The CDR3, as DNA: TGTGCCAGCGAAGGACAGGTAGGGGACGAGCAGTACTTC.

This clone has ten or more counts. The chain is built from TRBV3-1 (or the pseudogene TRBV3-2) and TRBJ1-5; 8 bases agree with TRBD1. V lost 4 bases, J lost 2 bases, and 4 bases stayed unmatched. This CDR3 spans 15 amino acids. Germline V gives CDR1 LGHDT, CDR2 YNNKEL (reference sequence). The CDR3 reads CASSRETGGNQPQHF. The CDR3 coding sequence is TGTGCCAGCAGCCGAGAGACAGGGGGCAATCAGCCCCAGCATTTT.

This clone was observed a few times. The V gene is TRBV5-5, the J gene TRBJ2-5; 7 positions match TRBD1. V dropped 0 bases and J dropped 5; count of bases not matched to a gene: 1. Germline V gene sequence: CDR1 SGHKS, CDR2 YYEKEE (reference sequence). This CDR3 comprises 13 residues. The CDR3 DNA reads as TGTGCCAGCAGCTTGGCACAGGGGGAGACCCAGTACTTC. Protein: CASSLAQGETQYF.

J is TRBJ2-1 and V is TRBV13, with 13 bases matching TRBD2. CDR1 is PRHDT, CDR2 FYEKMQ, per germline (reference sequence). The CDR3 contains 17 residues. J was trimmed by 6 bases and V by 1 base; bases with no gene match: 6. For the CDR3, the DNA is TGTGCCAGCAGCTTAGACGGGGGGACTAGCGGGGCCAATGAGCAGTTCTTC. The encoded protein is CASSLDGGTSGANEQFF.